The 3 T cell receptor beta chains listed next were all sequenced from one sample in a study of CD8 T cells in ankylosing spondylitis. TCRdb independently ran MiXCR on the 5' RACE reads; one entry per CDR3 protein. There are under 200,000 distinct CDR3 sequences in the sample; 10% to 15% occur only once, and approximately 11% lies in the top ten. Sequencing was done on a sample of blood, either unsorted or a sorted T cell fraction (not recorded which). Every receptor here comes from a female donor with ankylosing spondylitis or in good health (not recorded which).

This clonotype was detected ten times or more. The rearrangement joins TRBV27 to TRBJ1-5, with D perhaps matching TRBD1 (6 bases). The CDR3 consists of 15 residues. The V end lost 1 base, the J end lost 4 bases, and 11 bases lay between the germline ends. The germline V gene has CDR1 MNHEY and CDR2 SMNVEV (reference sequence). The CDR3 bases are TGTGCCAGCAGTTTATTGGGCAGGGGTAATCAGCCCCAGCATTTT. Protein product: CASSLLGRGNQPQHF.

There are many counts of this clonotype. The rearrangement uses TRBV12-3 or TRBV12-4 and TRBJ2-2, with TRBD2 as a possible D gene (5 bases). V lost 2 bases, J lost 8 bases, and 9 bases lay in between. This CDR3 has 13 residues. The CDR3 region has the DNA TGTGCCAGCAGTTTATTTTTAGCGGGGGAGCTGTTTTTT. The encoded protein is CASSLFLAGELFF.

This clonotype has more than one count but fewer than ten. V is TRBV6-1 and J is TRBJ2-5; 15 nucleotides match TRBD2. Germline loops: CDR1 MNHNS, CDR2 SASEGT. J gave up 5 bases and V 7 bases, and 5 bases lay outside the gene matches. This CDR3 spans 15 amino acids. CDR3: CASNGLAGGSETQYF. In DNA, the CDR3 is TGTGCCAGCAACGGACTAGCGGGAGGGTCGGAGACCCAGTACTTC.